The 15 T cell receptor beta chains below all came from one sample that was sequenced in a study of OX40 agonist ivuxolimab in advanced cancers. Only in-frame clones appear in the TCRdb table, and some are missing; sequencing was by immunoSEQ multiplex PCR. The sample consists of 60,000 to 80,000 clones, roughly nine tenths of them appearing once. This specimen consisted of CD4+ or CD8+ T cells sorted from blood, obtained in a trial of the OX40 agonist ivuxolimab. The receptors were gathered from an adult with an advanced solid tumor such as melanoma, head and neck, liver or kidney cancer.

The chain has TRBV5-8 and TRBJ1-6; D is possibly TRBD1 (5 bases). Germline V gives CDR1 SGHTS, CDR2 YDEGEE. The length of the CDR3 is 14 residues. The V end was cut by 1 base, the J end by 6 bases, with 8 bases between. CDR3 region: CASSLMGPNSPLHF. Here the CDR3 DNA reads TGTGCCAGCAGCTTGATGGGACCTAATTCACCCCTCCACTTT.

This chain joins TRBV28 and TRBJ2-7, with D maybe TRBD2 (5 bases). V was clipped by 3 bases and J by 0 bases, with 9 bases between them. Germline V gene lookup returns CDR1 MDHEN and CDR2 SYDVKM. The CDR3 contains 14 residues. This chain's CDR3 is CASSFQGSSYEQYF. The CDR3 bases are TGTGCCAGCAGTTTTCAAGGGAGCTCCTACGAGCAGTACTTC.

J is TRBJ1-1 and V is TRBV7-2; D perhaps matches TRBD1 (5 bases). With 4 bases removed from V and 7 bases from J, the gap between germline ends came to 16 bases. Germline CDR1 and CDR2: SGHTA and FQGNSA. The CDR3 extends over 14 amino acids. This CDR3 reads CASSSAGGMVEAFF. The CDR3, as DNA: TGTGCCAGCAGCTCCGCCGGGGGGATGGTTGAAGCTTTCTTT.

The chain recombines TRBV14 with TRBJ2-1; no firm D call. Germline-derived CDR1 and CDR2 are SGHDN and FVKESK. This CDR3 has 15 amino acids. V was pared by 4 bases and J by 1 base, with 11 bases between. The CDR3 nucleotides read TGTGCCAGCAGCCTTCGACTTGGGTCCTACAATGAGCAGTTCTTC. This translates into CASSLRLGSYNEQFF.

Only a few counts were recorded for this clone. V gene TRBV7-3 combines with J gene TRBJ1-1; D unclear. This CDR3 contains 14 residues. Trimming pared 5 bases from V and 1 base from J, leaving 11 bases between. In germline, CDR1 is SGHTA, CDR2 FQGTGA. The CDR3: CASSPNRGNTEAFF. The CDR3 nucleotides read TGTGCCAGCAGCCCCAATAGAGGGAACACTGAAGCTTTCTTT.

This clone was seen only a few times. The chain uses TRBV5-8 and TRBJ2-5, with TRBD1 matching 7 bases. The CDR3 totals 15 residues. The germline gives CDR1 SGHTS, CDR2 YDEGEE. The V segment lost 5 bases and the J segment 0 bases; nucleotides outside the gene matches: 7. The CDR3: CASRRGHGYQETQYF. The CDR3, as DNA: TGTGCCAGCAGGAGGGGGCACGGGTACCAAGAGACCCAGTACTTC.

The chain links TRBV19 to TRBJ2-7, with 8 bases lining up with TRBD1. The CDR3 spans 14 residues. J lost 0 bases, V lost 9 bases, and 7 bases had no gene match. The germline V gene has CDR1 LNHDA and CDR2 SQIVND (reference sequence). The CDR3 region has the DNA TGTGCCAGCTCAGCAGGGGGCGACTCCTACGAGCAGTACTTC. Amino acids: CASSAGGDSYEQYF.

The J gene is TRBJ1-1, the V gene TRBV6-1, with D tentatively TRBD1 (5 bases). Trimming took 7 bases from V and 8 from J, leaving 11 bases between them. CDR3 size: 11 residues. Germline V gene sequence: CDR1 MNHNS, CDR2 SASEGT. CDR3 nucleotide sequence: TGTGCCAGCAAAAACTGGGACGAAGCTTTCTTT. This sequence encodes CASKNWDEAFF.

The V and J genes are TRBV10-2 and TRBJ2-1; 14 bases map to TRBD2. The CDR3 runs 17 residues. Germline-derived CDR1 and CDR2 are WSHSY and SAAADI. The V gene end was trimmed by 7 bases and the J gene end by 4 bases; junction bases not matched to a gene: 9. The CDR3 region has the DNA TGCGCCAGCATTCCCGGACTAGCGGGGGGAGTATACAATGAGCAGTTCTTC. The encoded protein is CASIPGLAGGVYNEQFF.

The chain links TRBV2 to TRBJ1-2, with D perhaps TRBD1 (6 bases). V was trimmed by 7 bases and J by 8 bases, leaving 17 bases between them. The CDR3 extends over 13 amino acids. Germline values: CDR1 SNHLY, CDR2 FYNNEI. The DNA of the CDR3 is TGTGCCAGCATCGACGGGGGGGCGCTCGGCTACACCTTC. It is translated as CASIDGGALGYTF. Using reference TRBV2 and TRBJ1-2 for the parts outside the CDR3, the full variable domain is EPEVTQTPSHQVTQMGQEVILRCVPISNHLYFYWYRQILGQKVEFLVSFYNNEISEKSEIFDDQFSVERPDGSNFTLKIRSTKLEDSAMYFCASIDGGALGYTFGSGTRLTVV.

In its sample, this clone ranks as medium-sized. CDR3 loop: CASSQGPGEKLFF. In nucleotides, the CDR3 is TGTGCCAGCAGCCAGGGTCCGGGGGAAAAACTGTTTTTT. The rearrangement links TRBV7-6 to TRBJ1-4; possible D gene TRBD1, 5 bases. The CDR3 runs to 13 residues. Germline lookup yields CDR1 SGHVS and CDR2 FNYEAQ. V lost 5 bases and J lost 8, with 12 bases in between. The whole variable domain, filled in from reference TRBV7-6 and TRBJ1-4, reads GAGVSQSPRYKVTKRGQDVALRCDPISGHVSLYWYRQALGQGPEFLTYFNYEAQQDKSGLPNDRFSAERPEGSISTLTIQRTEQRDSAMYRCASSQGPGEKLFFGSGTQLSVL.

This chain connects TRBV18 to TRBJ2-1; no clear D gene. The CDR3 is made up of 14 amino acids. In germline, CDR1 is KGHSH, CDR2 LQKENI. Between the trimmed V and J ends, which lost 2 bases and 0 bases, there was a span of 5 bases. The CDR3 protein is CASSPASSYNEQFF. DNA of the CDR3: TGTGCCAGCTCACCAGCCAGCTCCTACAATGAGCAGTTCTTC.

CDR3 in DNA: TGTGCCAGCAGCCTCCGGGACACTCGGCGGCGTCAGCCCCAGCATTTT. Translated, it gives CASSLRDTRRRQPQHF. The chain combines TRBV5-6 with TRBJ1-5, with a tentative D call TRBD1 (6 bases). The V end was cut by 4 bases, the J end by 6 bases, with 20 bases between. Per germline, CDR1 SGHDT and CDR2 YYEEEE. CDR3 length equals 16 residues.

This sequence joins TRBV18 and TRBJ2-2; 8 bases are a match to TRBD1. With V trimmed by 3 bases and J by 4 bases, 4 bases remained unmatched. Germline CDR1 is KGHSH and CDR2 is LQKENI. CDR3 length equals 15 residues. CDR3 amino acids: CASSPPTGVTGELFF. CDR3 DNA sequence: TGTGCCAGCTCACCCCCGACAGGGGTCACCGGGGAGCTGTTTTTT.

The chain carries TRBV6-1 and TRBJ1-3; D not certain. Deletions cut 5 bases from V and 0 bases from J, with 5 bases between. The CDR3 contains 13 residues. The germline V gene has CDR1 MNHNS and CDR2 SASEGT. The CDR3 DNA reads as TGTGCCAGCAGTTCGTTCTCTGGAAACACCATATATTTT. Translated, it gives CASSSFSGNTIYF.